This paragraph covers one T cell receptor beta chain sequence. This entry comes from a study of blood T cell repertoires in COVID-19. Using immunoSEQ multiplex PCR, the repertoire was profiled, and TCRdb retains in-frame clones only, with some absent. Here the sample spans around 250,000 clones, roughly four fifths being singletons. Germline CDR1 reads SEHNR; CDR2 reads FQNEAQ (reference sequence). V trimming: 7 bases; J trimming: 9 bases; junction bases outside the gene matches: 6. The CDR3 is 12 residues long. Sequenced input: peripheral blood. This chain connects TRBV7-9 to TRBJ2-1; 7 bases align to TRBD2. The sequence derives from a middle-aged man with active or convalescent COVID-19. CDR3 protein: CASTTPGGEQFF. The DNA of the CDR3 is TGTGCCAGCACCACCCCGGGAGGTGAGCAGTTCTTC. Supplemented by reference TRBV7-9 and TRBJ2-1, the full variable domain reads DTGVSQNPRHKITKRGQNVTFRCDPISEHNRLYWYRQTLGQGPEFLTYFQNEAQLEKSRLLSDRFSAERPKGSFSTLEIQRTEQGDSAMYLCASTTPGGEQFFGPGTRLTVL.